The TCR beta chain under discussion was sequenced for a study of vaccination and CD4 T cells after COVID-19. For the study at large: Each post-COVID sample was drawn after diagnosis, and the median interval was approximately 100 days (range 35 to 161). The stimulating agents, overlapping spike peptides, came from SARS-CoV-2, HCoV-NL63, HCoV-OC43 and HCoV-229E.

CDR3 size: 14 residues. Germline values: CDR1 SNHLY, CDR2 FYNNEI. Trimming left V 6 bases short and J 0 bases short, with 11 bases between. Indicated treatment: approximately nine-day PBMC culture with coronavirus spike peptide pools or control peptides (ViraFEST assay). T cells were expanded with peptide pools, and expanded clonotypes were identified by TCR sequencing. When around nine days of culture had elapsed, CD4+ T cells were isolated by negative selection. About this clonotype: Antigen unknown.

Cultured CD4+ T cell DNA underwent sequencing with the Oncomine TCR Beta short-read assay. TCRdb ran MiXCR on the PCR reads and lists one entry per CDR3 protein. This repertoire shows around 25,000 distinct CDR3 sequences, 60% found once; its top ten account for 10% to 15%. The chain uses TRBV2 and TRBJ2-5; TRBD1 might be the D (6 bases). This TCR derives from a human donor who received a COVID-19 vaccine. The sample in question was CD4+ T cells from blood, cultured in vitro, obtained after SARS-CoV-2 vaccination. The CDR3 loop is CASSRTVNQETQYF. The CDR3 DNA reads TGTGCCAGCAGCCGGACAGTTAACCAAGAGACCCAGTACTTC. Looking up the rest from reference TRBV2 and TRBJ2-5 gives the full variable domain: EPEVTQTPSHQVTQMGQEVILRCVPISNHLYFYWYRQILGQKVEFLVSFYNNEISEKSEIFDDQFSVERPDGSNFTLKIRSTKLEDSAMYFCASSRTVNQETQYFGPGTRLLVL.